Listed here is a single T cell receptor (beta chain). The antigen is undetermined. Trimming removed 3 bases at V and 9 bases at J, with 5 bases between. This CDR3 spans 11 amino acids. Germline-derived CDR1 and CDR2 are SGHTA and FQGNSA. This entry belongs to a study of T cells after yellow fever vaccination. Study as a whole: SMART-Seq v4 Ultra Low Input prepared libraries from low-cell fractions.

Study-wide points: The booster response re-showed most primary clones: about 96% CD4, more than 70% CD8.

The 5'RACE template-switching step produced TCR cDNA and added a universal primer site and UMIs. TCRdb used MiXCR to reprocess the 5' RACE reads, holding one entry per CDR3 protein. The sample holds about 320,000 distinct CDR3 sequences; around 4.5% are singletons and the top ten take around 19%. V usage is TRBV7-2 and J usage is TRBJ1-4; D is unresolved. The TCR sequence derives from a man younger than 35 who received the YFV17D yellow fever vaccine. Sequenced material: PBMCs, taken 15 days after the yellow fever booster vaccination. CDR3 loop: CASSLYKKLFF. Written as DNA, the CDR3 is TGTGCCAGCAGCTTGTATAAAAAACTGTTTTTT.